A single sample is the source of the 2 T cell receptor beta chains below, sequenced in a study of T-cell reconstitution after alpha-beta-depleted transplantation in children. Preparation of the TCRbeta library was carried out with unique molecular identifiers. TCRdb reprocessed the PCR reads via MiXCR and lists one record per CDR3 protein. The repertoire holds about 110,000 distinct CDR3 sequences, with about 9.4% as singletons. The sample was PBMCs, taken before TCRalphabeta/CD19-depleted stem cell transplant. These receptors all stem from a boy aged 2-9 years with acute lymphoblastic leukemia, due to receive a stem cell transplant.

This clonotype has only a few counts. J is TRBJ2-1 and V is TRBV11-2, with TRBD2 matching 9 bases. There are 16 residues in the CDR3. Germline values: CDR1 SGHAT, CDR2 FQNNGV. J gave up 4 bases and V 0 bases, and 4 bases lay outside the gene matches. The CDR3 bases are TGTGCCAGCAGCTTAGAAAGACTAGCGGCATACAATGAGCAGTTCTTC. Its translation is CASSLERLAAYNEQFF.

Many counts were recorded for this clonotype. The V gene is TRBV5-1, the J gene TRBJ2-3; D is possibly TRBD1 (5 bases). CDR1 and CDR2 from the germline V gene are SGHRS and YFSETQ. V lost 4 bases and J lost 2, with 11 bases in between. The CDR3 has 14 amino acids. The chain's CDR3 is CASSPRQITDTQYF. The CDR3 bases are TGCGCCAGCAGCCCAAGACAGATCACAGATACGCAGTATTTT. Full variable domain (missing parts from reference TRBV5-1 and TRBJ2-3): KAGVTQTPRYLIKTRGQQVTLSCSPISGHRSVSWYQQTPGQGLQFLFEYFSETQRNKGNFPGRFSGRQFSNSRSEMNVSTLELGDSALYLCASSPRQITDTQYFGPGTRLTVL.